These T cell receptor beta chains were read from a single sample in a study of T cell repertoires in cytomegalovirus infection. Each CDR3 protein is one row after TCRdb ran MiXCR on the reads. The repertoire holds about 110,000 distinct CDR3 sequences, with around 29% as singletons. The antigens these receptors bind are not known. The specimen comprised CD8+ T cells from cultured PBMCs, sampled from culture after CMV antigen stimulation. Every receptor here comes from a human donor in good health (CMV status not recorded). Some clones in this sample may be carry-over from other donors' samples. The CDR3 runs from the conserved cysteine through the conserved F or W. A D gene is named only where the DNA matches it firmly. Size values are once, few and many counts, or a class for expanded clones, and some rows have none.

CASSLVLAGSTGELFF TGTGCCAGCAGCTTAGTACTAGCGGGGAGCACCGGGGAGCTGTTTTTT TRBV7-6 few TRBJ2-2 TRBD2
CASSLEGGNTEAFF TGTGCCAGCAGCTTGGAGGGGGGCAACACTGAAGCTTTCTTT TRBV5-4 few TRBJ1-1 .
CASSPWTSGGPSYNEQFF TGTGCCAGCAGCCCATGGACTAGCGGGGGACCTTCCTACAATGAGCAGTTCTTC TRBV7-3 few TRBJ2-1 TRBD2
CARVGYQPQHF TGTGCCAGGGTGGGGTATCAGCCCCAGCATTTT TRBV5-4 many TRBJ1-5 .
CASRKGWDQPQHF TGTGCCAGTAGGAAGGGTTGGGATCAGCCCCAGCATTTT TRBV19 few TRBJ1-5 .
CASSSSTSGGLYEEQFF TGTGCCAGCAGTTCCTCGACTAGCGGGGGGTTATACGAGGAGCAGTTCTTC TRBV12-3/TRBV12-4 few TRBJ2-1 TRBD2
CASSPQGLGQPQHF TGTGCCAGCAGTCCACAGGGACTGGGTCAGCCCCAGCATTTT TRBV27 . TRBJ1-5 .
CASSQDRSWNTEAFF TGCGCCAGCAGCCAAGACAGGTCTTGGAACACTGAAGCTTTCTTT TRBV4-1 few TRBJ1-1 .
CASGWGQQSGNTIYF TGTGCCAGCGGATGGGGACAGCAGTCTGGAAACACCATATATTTT TRBV2 once TRBJ1-3 TRBD1
CASSQEWSGGASKNIQYF TGTGCCAGCAGCCAAGAATGGAGCGGGGGGGCTTCCAAAAACATTCAGTACTTC TRBV3-1 few TRBJ2-4 TRBD2
CASSSGQTNEKLFF TGCGCCAGCAGCTCGGGACAAACTAATGAAAAACTGTTTTTT TRBV5-1 . TRBJ1-4 .
CASSSRVETQYF TGTGCCAGCAGCTCTAGAGTGGAGACCCAGTACTTC TRBV11-2 . TRBJ2-5 .
CASSLATNEKLFF TGTGCCAGCAGCTTAGCGACCAATGAAAAACTGTTTTTT TRBV7-8 . TRBJ1-4 .
CASSSPLSPTGGYTEAFF TGTGCCAGCAGCTCACCCCTCAGCCCAACAGGGGGATACACTGAAGCTTTCTTT TRBV7-9 few TRBJ1-1 TRBD1
CASSSDRGLANTEAFF TGTGCCAGCAGTTCTGACAGGGGGCTCGCGAACACTGAAGCTTTCTTT TRBV6-1 few TRBJ1-1 TRBD1
CATRGGANVLTF TGTGCCACACGGGGGGGGGCCAACGTCCTGACTTTC TRBV6-6 . TRBJ2-6 .
CASSDGIRYTF TGTGCCAGCAGTGATGGGATACGCTACACCTTC TRBV27 . TRBJ1-2 .
CASSSPGLAGGLTDTQYF TGTGCCAGCAGCTCGCCGGGACTAGCGGGGGGGCTGACAGATACGCAGTATTTT TRBV7-2 many TRBJ2-3 TRBD2
CASSSGQDSQETQYF TGTGCCAGCAGTTCGGGACAGGACAGCCAAGAGACCCAGTACTTC TRBV6-1 . TRBJ2-5 TRBD1
CASSQVAVNTGELFF TGTGCCAGCAGTCAGGTAGCGGTGAACACCGGGGAGCTGTTTTTT TRBV12-3/TRBV12-4 many TRBJ2-2 .
CASSIGVSGNTIYF TGTGCCAGCAGCATAGGGGTCTCTGGAAACACCATATATTTT TRBV13 . TRBJ1-3 .
CASSEDFGLRIYEQYF TGTGCCAGCAGTGAAGACTTTGGACTCCGGATCTACGAGCAGTACTTC TRBV2 once TRBJ2-7 .